This T cell receptor (beta chain) was identified in a study of T cell repertoires in cytomegalovirus infection. MiXCR, applied by TCRdb to the reads, yields one record per CDR3 protein. This sample yields around 69,000 distinct CDR3 sequences, of which roughly 20% are seen a single time; approximately 68% belongs to the top ten. The germline V gene has CDR1 SGHKS and CDR2 YYEKEE (reference sequence). The CDR3 runs 16 residues. The V end lost 0 bases, the J end lost 2 bases, and 14 bases lay between the germline ends. About this clonotype itself: Antigen: not known.

The receptor's source is a human donor in good health (CMV status not recorded). Some clones in this sample may be carry-over from other donors' samples. The sequenced sample was CD8+ T cells from cultured PBMCs, obtained from culture after CMV antigen stimulation. The chain couples TRBV5-5 to TRBJ1-2; D may be TRBD1 (5 bases). The DNA of the CDR3 is TGTGCCAGCAGCTTGGCCTGGGACCCAAGAAACTATGGCTACACCTTC. Encoded protein: CASSLAWDPRNYGYTF.